This T cell receptor (beta chain) comes out of a study of blood T cell repertoires in COVID-19 (dated by TCRdb to about 2020). Study-level background: The collaborator samples originated in the United States, Italy and Spain and spanned the acute and convalescent phases of COVID-19. The material from the prospective study consisted of cDNA or gDNA derived from T cells, B-cell-depleted T cells, or PBMCs. Deeply sampled blood TCRbeta repertoires from subjects exposed to, actively infected with, or recovered from COVID-19 were included in the dataset. A freely available public database, intended as a resource for researchers studying the immune response to SARS-CoV-2, is where the repertoires were released. Samples came from the ongoing ImmuneRACE study (first 160 participants) plus 1,254 subjects from 6 global collaborators. A de-identified subject ID, COVID-19 status, age in years and sex were almost always included in the sample metadata. Where available, HLA class I and class II types were obtained from metadata supplied by the sample provider rather than from assay-based typing. The paper's findings and limits, for the study overall: How much clinical and demographic metadata was included differed by source and by participant, and the metadata was provided uncurated.

Trimming costs V 1 base and J 6 bases, and their ends lie 9 bases apart. CDR1 and CDR2 (LGHNT, FRNRAP) derive from the germline V gene. Including the terminal cysteine and phenylalanine, the CDR3 comprises 14 residues. Solely the CDR3 DNA is kept, with 42 bases framed from the first base. With respect to this clone: Its antigen specificity is not known. Base qualities are not provided; no much larger clone lies one nucleotide away.

In the prospective study, participants were roughly 18 to 95 years old, resided in approximately 22 geographic areas of the United States, and were enrolled through a virtual design. In the prospective study, participants were assigned to cohorts based on the clinical history participants reported in a screening survey and a study questionnaire. Recovered participants in ImmuneRACE Cohort 3 were defined by two consecutive negative NP/OP PCR tests, clearance by a healthcare professional, or resolution of symptoms. Mobile phlebotomists in the prospective study collected whole blood, serum and a nasopharyngeal or oropharyngeal swab from every participant. Prospective study participants could optionally give additional blood draws and questionnaires over an approximately two-month period. Blood samples from the prospective study were shipped frozen or at room temperature prior to DNA extraction. TCRbeta CDR3 regions were amplified from genomic DNA using the immunoSEQ Assay, a bias-controlled multiplex PCR. The authors processed their data as follows. The number of nucleated cells in each sample was estimated from the amplification of reference gene primers within the assay. Sequence reads were collapsed and filtered to measure the absolute abundance of every unique TCRbeta CDR3 rearrangement. For each sample, productive Simpson clonality was calculated as the square root of Simpson's diversity index across productive rearrangements. The immuneACCESS repertoire file appears here via TCRdb, limited to in-frame rearrangements. These files lack a portion of the clones; in checked studies, under half of the deficit traces to unresolved V genes, and the cause of the others is not known. That table supplies the V and J calls and clone size; D and trimming were determined from the DNA. Here the sample has 180,000 or so clones; approximately 80% occur a single time. 9.5% to 12% of the sample lies in the top ten.

The chain couples TRBV12-5 to TRBJ2-2; TRBD1 could be the D gene, as 5 bases match. Sequences were obtained from PBMCs or T cells enriched from blood (not recorded which). This sequence originates from a man aged 45-65 years who had recovered from COVID-19. The nucleotide sequence is given as TGTGCTAGTGGTTTGGCGCAGGGTGCCGGGGAGCTGTTTTTT. This gives the protein CASGLAQGAGELFF.